This passage covers 10 T cell receptor beta chains from one sample sequenced in a study of patients and donors after allogeneic stem cell transplantation. TCRdb independently ran MiXCR on the RT-PCR reads; one entry per CDR3 protein. This table has fewer than 15,000 distinct CDR3 sequences, almost 25% appearing once. Sequenced: blood, either unsorted or a sorted T cell fraction (not recorded which). These receptors were collected from a human donor who was either an allogeneic HSCT recipient or a stem cell or donor lymphocyte infusion donor (not recorded which). It is not recorded whose cells these are; they may come from a transplant donor.

In its sample, this clonotype was seen many times. The chain uses TRBV29-1 and TRBJ2-1, with D unclear. CDR1 and CDR2 (germline): SQVTM, ANQGSEA. CDR3 length: 11 amino acids. Trimming pared 5 bases from V and 6 bases from J, leaving 8 bases between. The CDR3 protein is CSVLRTNEQFF. The CDR3 region has the DNA TGCAGCGTTCTTCGGACCAATGAGCAGTTCTTC.

This chain connects TRBV6-5 to TRBJ1-1; weak D call: TRBD1 (5 bases). Germline CDR1 reads MNHEY; CDR2 reads SVGAGI. Trimming removed 0 bases from V and 4 bases from J, with 12 bases in between. The CDR3 extends over 15 amino acids. DNA of the CDR3: TGTGCCAGCAGTTACTCGACGGGGCTGGGCACTGAAGCTTTCTTT. As protein: CASSYSTGLGTEAFF.

Ten or more counts support this clonotype. The chain links TRBV20-1 to TRBJ1-5; 7 bases are a match to TRBD1. This CDR3 comprises 15 residues. Looked up from germline, CDR1 is DFQATT and CDR2 is SNEGSKA (reference sequence). Trimming cost V 1 base and J 6 bases; bases outside gene matches: 9. CDR3 coding DNA: TGCAGTGCTAGAGGGGTAGGGACAGTCTTTCAGCCCCAGCATTTT. This codes for CSARGVGTVFQPQHF.

This clonotype was detected only a few times. CDR3 sequence (DNA): TGTGCCAGCAGTGAAAACAAATCACCCCTCCACTTT. Its translation is CASSENKSPLHF. This rearrangement joins TRBV2 to TRBJ1-6; D remains unclear. The CDR3 is 12 amino acids. Germline-derived CDR1 and CDR2 are SNHLY and FYNNEI. V lost 2 bases, J lost 10 bases, and 6 bases lay in between. The complete variable domain, with remaining parts taken from reference TRBV2 and TRBJ1-6, reads EPEVTQTPSHQVTQMGQEVILRCVPISNHLYFYWYRQILGQKVEFLVSFYNNEISEKSEIFDDQFSVERPDGSNFTLKIRSTKLEDSAMYFCASSENKSPLHFGNGTRLTVT.

This chain connects TRBV5-6 to TRBJ2-2; D perhaps matches TRBD1 (6 bases). The CDR3 extends over 15 amino acids. Germline V gene data show CDR1 as SGHDT and CDR2 as YYEEEE. Deletions cut 5 bases from V and 0 bases from J, with 11 bases between. Here the CDR3 DNA reads TGTGCCAGCAGAATCGGACAGACGAACACCGGGGAGCTGTTTTTT. Protein sequence: CASRIGQTNTGELFF.

This clonotype has only a few counts. The rearrangement joins TRBV5-6 to TRBJ1-1; TRBD1 is a possible D gene (5 bases). CDR1 is SGHDT and CDR2 is YYEEEE in the germline V gene. The CDR3 is 13 amino acids. Trimming pared 4 bases from V and 6 bases from J, leaving 13 bases between. CDR3 coding DNA: TGTGCCAGCAGCCCGGTGGGGGAACCTGAAGCTTTCTTT. Translated, it gives CASSPVGEPEAFF.

The chain has TRBV4-3 and TRBJ1-2; D is unclear. The V end was cut by 6 bases, the J end by 1 base, with 18 bases between. This CDR3 comprises 16 residues. From germline, CDR1 is LGHNA and CDR2 YSLEER. CDR3 sequence: CASRLARWAVNYGYTF. In nucleotides, the CDR3 is TGCGCCAGCAGGCTTGCACGCTGGGCAGTTAACTATGGCTACACCTTC.

This clonotype was seen a handful of times. V gene TRBV24-1 combines with J gene TRBJ1-2; D call uncertain. Germline V CDR1 and CDR2: KGHDR, SFDVKD. This CDR3 contains 14 residues. V lost 3 bases and J 4 bases, leaving 11 bases between the germline ends. The CDR3 nucleotides are TGTGCCACCAGTGATCAGGACGGGGTCTATGGCTACACCTTC. Its translation is CATSDQDGVYGYTF.

V and J are TRBV5-6 and TRBJ1-2; D remains ambiguous. V was clipped by 1 base and J by 4 bases, with 11 bases between them. This CDR3 is 14 amino acids long. Germline V gene data show CDR1 as SGHDT and CDR2 as YYEEEE. CDR3 region: CASSLSGVGYGYTF. The CDR3 DNA reads TGTGCCAGCAGCTTGAGCGGGGTCGGCTATGGCTACACCTTC.

The chain combines TRBV28 with TRBJ1-3; no definite D call. V lost 7 bases and J lost 1, with 11 bases in between. The CDR3 totals 14 residues. Germline V gives CDR1 MDHEN, CDR2 SYDVKM. The CDR3 DNA sequence: TGTGCCAGCACCTTTGACGGGTCTGGAAACACCATATATTTT. Translating it yields CASTFDGSGNTIYF.